The next 24 T cell receptor beta chains were all read from a single sample in a study of blood T cell repertoires in COVID-19. Here immunoSEQ multiplex PCR was the method, and the copy in TCRdb shows in-frame clones only, minus some. The top ten clones hold 7.2% of a sample with 200,000 to 250,000 clones, around 86% of them seen once. The sequenced material came from PBMCs or T cells enriched from blood (not recorded which). All receptors come from a man younger than 45 in a cohort exposed to, infected with or recovered from COVID-19 (not recorded which).

The CDR3 sequence is CASSSPPGTGEGNIQYF. CDR3 in DNA: TGTGCCAGCAGTTCCCCCCCAGGGACAGGGGAGGGAAACATTCAGTACTTC. The chain links TRBV7-2 to TRBJ2-4; TRBD1 matches 10 bases. The CDR3 contains 17 residues. Trimming at V came to 6 bases and at J to 6 bases, leaving 14 bases not matched to a gene. Germline lookup yields CDR1 SGHTA and CDR2 FQGNSA.

V is TRBV29-1 and J is TRBJ2-1, with 9 nucleotides matching TRBD2. Germline V CDR1 and CDR2: SQVTM, ANQGSEA. CDR3 length: 15 amino acids. CDR3 protein: CTRGAGGGVGNEQFF. As DNA, the CDR3 is TGCACCCGTGGGGCGGGAGGGGGCGTTGGCAATGAGCAGTTCTTC.

The chain combines TRBV6-5 with TRBJ1-2; D not resolved. The length of the CDR3 is 14 residues. Trimming removed 2 bases at V and 8 bases at J, with 15 bases between. Germline CDR1 and CDR2: MNHEY and SVGAGI. The CDR3 DNA follows: TGTGCCAGCAGTTACCTTACAGTCTCGCAAGGCTACACCTTC. This translates into CASSYLTVSQGYTF.

The V and J genes are TRBV6-5 and TRBJ2-7; a weak D match, TRBD1 (6 bases). Germline CDR1 MNHEY, CDR2 SVGAGI. The V end was cut by 0 bases, the J end by 6 bases, with 12 bases between. The CDR3 runs 14 residues. CDR3 DNA: TGTGCCAGCAGTTACTCGGACAGTGGGAGCGAGCAGTACTTC. This sequence encodes CASSYSDSGSEQYF.

This clone was counted between two and nine times. The chain combines TRBV28 with TRBJ1-5; the match to TRBD1 covers 8 bases. Germline CDR1 MDHEN, CDR2 SYDVKM. V was clipped by 6 bases and J by 3 bases; unmatched bases: 1. The CDR3 has 13 residues. The CDR3 sequence: CASSRGLNQPQHF. The CDR3 DNA follows: TGTGCCAGCAGCAGGGGGCTCAATCAGCCCCAGCATTTT.

The chain carries TRBV10-1 and TRBJ2-5; D is possibly TRBD1 (6 bases). CDR3 size: 16 residues. The germline V and J ends were trimmed by 2 bases and 9 bases, with 22 bases remaining between them. Germline V gene sequence: CDR1 WNHNN, CDR2 SYGVQD (reference sequence). Here the CDR3 DNA reads TGCGCCAGCAGTGAGCTCAGGGGCCCCGAGCGGAAGGCCCAGTACTTC. Its protein is CASSELRGPERKAQYF.

The chain recombines TRBV7-2 with TRBJ2-6; 8 bases are shared with TRBD2. Germline V gene data show CDR1 as SGHTA and CDR2 as FQGNSA. There are 17 residues in the CDR3. The ends lost 4 bases at V and 0 bases at J; junction bases unmatched: 5. CDR3 protein: CASSSSGWSSGANVLTF. The CDR3, as DNA: TGTGCCAGCAGCTCTAGCGGGTGGAGCTCTGGGGCCAACGTCCTGACTTTC.

The chain carries TRBV30 and TRBJ1-6; D unresolved. V was pared by 0 bases and J by 0 bases, with 9 bases between. The CDR3 length is 16 residues. CDR1 and CDR2 (germline): GTSNPN, SVGIG (reference sequence). The CDR3 sequence is CAWSVGIRSYNSPLHF. The CDR3 DNA reads TGTGCCTGGAGTGTCGGGATCCGCTCCTATAATTCACCCCTCCACTTT.

V usage is TRBV19 and J usage is TRBJ1-2; 8 positions match TRBD1. J gave up 6 bases and V 5 bases, and 8 bases lay outside the gene matches. Germline lookup yields CDR1 LNHDA and CDR2 SQIVND (reference sequence). The CDR3 has 14 amino acids. In nucleotides, the CDR3 is TGTGCCAGTAGTCCCGGACAGGGTATGGATGGCTACACCTTC. Its protein is CASSPGQGMDGYTF.

The chain combines TRBV5-1 with TRBJ1-6; TRBD1 might be the D (6 bases). The germline V and J ends were trimmed by 2 bases and 7 bases, with 10 bases remaining between them. CDR1 and CDR2 (germline): SGHRS, YFSETQ. CDR3 size: 14 residues. Written as DNA, the CDR3 is TGCGCCAGCAGCTTCAGGGGAGGGAATTCACCCCTCCACTTT. Its protein is CASSFRGGNSPLHF.

The V call is TRBV19, the J call TRBJ1-1, with a tentative D call TRBD1 (6 bases). There are 16 residues in the CDR3. Germline values: CDR1 LNHDA, CDR2 SQIVND (reference sequence). Trimming took off 6 bases at V and 7 bases at J, with 24 bases between the two ends. The CDR3 is CASRETGTSHRFEAFF. The DNA for the CDR3 is TGTGCCAGTAGGGAAACCGGGACAAGCCATCGGTTTGAAGCTTTCTTT.

The gene calls are TRBV4-1 and TRBJ2-1; 8 bases are shared with TRBD1. The CDR3 extends over 17 amino acids. J gave up 4 bases and V 4 bases, and 12 bases lay outside the gene matches. Germline CDR1 reads MGHRA; CDR2 reads YSYEKL. CDR3 nucleotides: TGCGCCAGCAGCCCCCGAGACAGGGGTGGCCCGTACAATGAGCAGTTCTTC. It is translated as CASSPRDRGGPYNEQFF.

The chain recombines TRBV28 with TRBJ2-5; D is perhaps TRBD2 (5 bases). Germline V lookup: CDR1 MDHEN, CDR2 SYDVKM. This CDR3 has 15 amino acids. Trimming stripped 5 bases from V and 1 base from J, with 14 bases between. The CDR3 DNA reads as TGTGCCAGCAGTCGGGCCCGGGGTAGCCAAGAGACCCAGTACTTC. Encoded protein: CASSRARGSQETQYF.

The chain joins TRBV15 to TRBJ2-1; possibly TRBD1 for D (6 bases). Trimming removed 3 bases at V and 9 bases at J, with 9 bases between. The CDR3 contains 12 residues. The germline gives CDR1 LNHNV, CDR2 YYDKDF (reference sequence). CDR3 loop: CATSSHRAEQFF. The DNA for the CDR3 is TGTGCCACCAGCAGCCACAGGGCTGAGCAGTTCTTC.

V and J are TRBV10-1 and TRBJ2-7; 7 bases are shared with TRBD2. The ends lost 2 bases at V and 3 bases at J; junction bases unmatched: 4. Germline loops: CDR1 WNHNN, CDR2 SYGVQD (reference sequence). The CDR3 extends over 14 amino acids. CDR3 protein: CASSEGLGSYEQYF. The CDR3 nucleotides read TGCGCCAGCAGTGAGGGACTAGGGAGCTACGAGCAGTACTTC.

This clone was found a few times. The CDR3 loop is CASSEAASSGTSGSGGQFF. The CDR3 DNA reads as TGTGCCAGCAGTGAAGCGGCCTCCTCCGGGACTAGCGGTTCGGGTGGGCAGTTCTTC. The J gene is TRBJ2-1, the V gene TRBV2; TRBD2 matches at 11 bases. Trimming removed 0 bases from V and 12 bases from J; junction bases left unmatched: 19. This CDR3 is 19 amino acids long. Germline-derived CDR1 and CDR2 are SNHLY and FYNNEI.

The rearrangement links TRBV6-5 to TRBJ1-6; D remains ambiguous. V gave up 8 bases and J gave up 7 bases, with 18 bases separating them. The CDR3 sequence is 15 residues long. Germline V gene lookup returns CDR1 MNHEY and CDR2 SVGAGI. CDR3 DNA sequence: TGTGCCAGCCGTCTAGAGCCGGAACTAAATTCACCCCTCCACTTT. This gives the protein CASRLEPELNSPLHF.

The V gene is TRBV6-5, the J gene TRBJ2-2; D is possibly TRBD2 (5 bases). Trimming took off 1 base at V and 5 bases at J, with 11 bases between the two ends. The CDR3 totals 15 residues. Germline loops: CDR1 MNHEY, CDR2 SVGAGI. This chain's CDR3 is CASSYWGVETGELFF. The CDR3 DNA is TGTGCCAGCAGTTACTGGGGAGTGGAGACCGGGGAGCTGTTTTTT.

V usage is TRBV13 and J usage is TRBJ1-4; D might be TRBD1 (6 bases). Trimming left V 3 bases short and J 4 bases short, with 12 bases between. Germline V gene sequence: CDR1 PRHDT, CDR2 FYEKMQ (reference sequence). This CDR3 contains 15 residues. CDR3 nucleotides: TGTGCCAGCAGCTTGAGGACAGTTCATAATGAAAAACTGTTTTTT. Translated, it gives CASSLRTVHNEKLFF. The full variable domain, with the rest looked up from reference TRBV13 and TRBJ1-4, is AAGVIQSPRHLIKEKRETATLKCYPIPRHDTVYWYQQGPGQDPQFLISFYEKMQSDKGSIPDRFSAQQFSDYHSELNMSSLELGDSALYFCASSLRTVHNEKLFFGSGTQLSVL.

V and J are TRBV13 and TRBJ2-7; no clear D. V lost 2 bases, J lost 2 bases, and 19 bases lay in between. CDR1 is PRHDT and CDR2 is FYEKMQ in the germline V gene (reference sequence). The CDR3 is 17 amino acids. The CDR3 here is CASSLRSRGPTPYEQYF. As DNA, the CDR3 is TGTGCCAGCAGCTTACGTTCGAGAGGCCCAACCCCCTACGAGCAGTACTTC.

The V gene is TRBV10-1, the J gene TRBJ2-2, with 7 bases lining up with TRBD2. CDR3 length equals 17 residues. CDR1 is WNHNN, CDR2 SYGVQD, per germline (reference sequence). Trimming cost V 0 bases and J 6 bases; bases outside gene matches: 10. CDR3 protein: CASSESAGATRAGELFF. The CDR3 DNA reads as TGCGCCAGCAGTGAGTCGGCGGGAGCCACGCGGGCCGGGGAGCTGTTTTTT.

The chain combines TRBV18 with TRBJ2-7; tentatively, D is TRBD2 (5 bases). Per the germline V gene, CDR1 is KGHSH and CDR2 is LQKENI. V was shortened by 5 bases and J by 3 bases, with 8 bases between the two germline ends. The CDR3 has 12 residues. CDR3 nucleotides: TGTGCCAGCTCAATGGGAGTCTACGAGCAGTACTTC. Translation gives CASSMGVYEQYF.

J is TRBJ2-3 and V is TRBV28, with 8 nucleotides matching TRBD2. This CDR3 comprises 14 residues. CDR1 and CDR2 from the germline V gene are MDHEN and SYDVKM. V dropped 6 bases and J dropped 5; count of bases not matched to a gene: 7. The CDR3 sequence is CASRSGSEGDTQYF. CDR3 nucleotide sequence: TGTGCCAGCAGGAGCGGGAGCGAGGGAGATACGCAGTATTTT. Supplemented by reference TRBV28 and TRBJ2-3, the full variable domain reads DVKVTQSSRYLVKRTGEKVFLECVQDMDHENMFWYRQDPGLGLRLIYFSYDVKMKEKGDIPEGYSVSREKKERFSLILESASTNQTSMYLCASRSGSEGDTQYFGPGTRLTVL.

Notes on this clone: A junction end diverges from the germline sequence, so it may reflect a read error. The chain is built from TRBV11-3 and TRBJ2-1, with a weak D call TRBD1 (6 bases). Germline CDR1 reads SGHNT; CDR2 reads YENEEA. The CDR3 runs to 13 residues. The CDR3, as DNA: TGTGCCAGCAGCTTAGATCAGGGCAGGGGTATAGTCTTC. This translates into CASSLDQGRGIVF.